This T cell receptor (beta chain) originates from a study of tumour-infiltrating T cells in Burkitt lymphoma. Study background: Survival, overall and progression-free, tracked with productive clonality.

TCRdb's table, derived via immunoSEQ multiplex PCR, lists solely in-frame clones and lacks some. This table holds 7,700 or so clones, 65% to 85% found once. This CDR3 comprises 15 residues. Per the germline V gene, CDR1 is SGHNT and CDR2 is YYREEE (reference sequence). V gave up 4 bases and J gave up 5 bases; unmatched junction bases: 8. Specimen: tumor tissue. This sequence originates from a human donor with diffuse large B-cell lymphoma. The V call is TRBV5-4, the J call TRBJ2-7, with TRBD2 matching over 11 bases. The CDR3: CASSRETSGEHEQYF. As DNA, the CDR3 is TGTGCCAGCAGCCGAGAGACTAGCGGGGAACACGAGCAGTACTTC.